Below, 14 T cell receptor beta chains from the same sample are listed, as sequenced in a study of radiation and T cells in renal cell carcinoma. Stated time point: baseline pretreatment blood. Specified treatment: 15 Gy SBRT to primary tumor, nephrectomy 4 weeks later. The data were produced by immunoSEQ multiplex PCR, yet TCRdb's version contains in-frame clones alone and is incomplete. Seen here are over 85,000 clones, about 79% observed once, and the top ten hold 5% to 8%. This material consisted of blood, taken from a patient whose treatment included radiotherapy and nephrectomy. These TCRs come from a man in his 60s with renal cell carcinoma.

CDR3 DNA: TGTGCCAGCAGTTGGGCCATGAACACTGAAGCTTTCTTT. It yields the protein CASSWAMNTEAFF. This chain joins TRBV6-6 and TRBJ1-1; D call uncertain. This CDR3 contains 13 residues. Germline V gene sequence: CDR1 MNHNY, CDR2 SVGAGI (reference sequence). V was clipped by 4 bases and J by 0 bases, with 6 bases between them.

This chain links TRBV4-2 with TRBJ2-7; 8 bases fit TRBD2. Germline lookup yields CDR1 LGHNA and CDR2 YNFKEQ. The CDR3 has 15 amino acids. After removal of 1 base from V and 2 bases from J, the junction contained 4 bases not matched to a gene. The CDR3 bases are TGTGCCAGCAGCCAAGGACTAGCGAACCCCTACGAGCAGTACTTC. As protein: CASSQGLANPYEQYF.

This rearrangement joins TRBV21-1 to TRBJ2-1; the table calls TRBD2, which could not be checked here. TRBV21-1 represents a pseudogene. The CDR3 loop spans 15 amino acids. CDR3 region: CASSKGAGEANEQFF. CDR3 in DNA: TGTGCCAGCAGCAAAGGTGCGGGAGAAGCTAATGAGCAGTTCTTC.

V gene TRBV19 combines with J gene TRBJ1-2; D is ambiguous. Trimming took off 0 bases at V and 4 bases at J, with 6 bases between the two ends. This CDR3 is 13 amino acids long. Germline V gene sequence: CDR1 LNHDA, CDR2 SQIVND (reference sequence). In DNA form, the CDR3 reads TGTGCCAGTAGTATAGATTATGGCTATGGCTACACCTTC. Translation gives CASSIDYGYGYTF.

The V and J genes are TRBV7-9 and TRBJ2-3; a weak D match, TRBD2 (6 bases). Germline CDR1 is SEHNR and CDR2 is FQNEAQ (reference sequence). The CDR3 covers 15 residues. V was shortened by 4 bases and J by 0 bases, with 11 bases between the two germline ends. The CDR3 DNA reads as TGTGCCAGCAGCTCCCCCGGGGGTAGCACAGATACGCAGTATTTT. As protein: CASSSPGGSTDTQYF.

The chain has TRBV30 and TRBJ2-1, with D unclear. The CDR3 has 13 residues. Germline CDR1 reads GTSNPN; CDR2 reads SVGIG (reference sequence). Trimming removed 4 bases from V and 4 bases from J, with 11 bases in between. CDR3 sequence reads: CAWTRSSYNEQFF. The DNA of the CDR3 is TGTGCCTGGACCCGAAGCTCTTACAATGAGCAGTTCTTC.

V is TRBV5-1 and J is TRBJ2-1; 7 bases line up with TRBD2. The CDR3 covers 16 residues. The V gene's germline CDR1 is SGHRS and CDR2 YFSETQ. J lost 0 bases, V lost 5 bases, and 8 bases had no gene match. The CDR3 nucleotides read TGCGCCAGCAGGCGGACTAGTGACCACTCCTACAATGAGCAGTTCTTC. Translating gives CASRRTSDHSYNEQFF.

The rearrangement links TRBV29-1 to TRBJ2-7; 7 bases line up with TRBD1. The germline gives CDR1 SQVTM, CDR2 ANQGSEA. The CDR3 sequence is 17 residues long. The V segment lost 4 bases and the J segment 3 bases; nucleotides outside the gene matches: 18. The chain's CDR3 is CSVVSDRHNLGRYEQYF. Written as DNA, the CDR3 is TGCAGCGTTGTTTCGGACAGGCATAACCTTGGGCGCTACGAGCAGTACTTC.

The CDR3 protein is CASSSVAGRTDTQYF. The CDR3 nucleotides read TGTGCCAGCAGCTCCGTAGCGGGGCGCACAGATACGCAGTATTTT. J is TRBJ2-3 and V is TRBV7-2; 8 bases fit TRBD2. Per germline, CDR1 SGHTA and CDR2 FQGNSA. J was trimmed by 1 base and V by 4 bases; bases with no gene match: 4. The CDR3 runs 15 residues.

The chain uses TRBV6-6 and TRBJ2-1; 7 bases are shared with TRBD2. J was trimmed by 4 bases and V by 6 bases; bases with no gene match: 12. Germline lookup yields CDR1 MNHNY and CDR2 SVGAGI (reference sequence). This CDR3 contains 16 residues. The CDR3 DNA sequence: TGTGCCAGCAGCCCTCTCGGGCAGGGAGGGTACAATGAGCAGTTCTTC. Residues: CASSPLGQGGYNEQFF.

The chain uses TRBV27 and TRBJ1-2, with unresolved D. The CDR3 runs to 19 residues. Per germline, CDR1 MNHEY and CDR2 SMNVEV (reference sequence). With 5 bases removed from V and 2 bases from J, the gap between germline ends came to 27 bases. CDR3: CASSHYLPPPLQQNYGYTF. CDR3 DNA sequence: TGTGCCAGCAGTCATTATCTCCCGCCCCCTCTGCAACAGAACTATGGCTACACCTTC.

The chain combines TRBV28 with TRBJ2-7; D is perhaps TRBD1 or TRBD2 (5 bases each). Germline values: CDR1 MDHEN, CDR2 SYDVKM. CDR3 length equals 15 residues. Trimming cost V 3 bases and J 0 bases, with 12 bases left between them. This chain's CDR3 is CASSLDGASSYEQYF. CDR3 DNA: TGTGCCAGCAGTTTGGACGGGGCTAGCTCCTACGAGCAGTACTTC.

This chain connects TRBV5-5 to TRBJ1-4; D is uncertain. Trimming pared 4 bases from V and 0 bases from J, leaving 7 bases between. The germline CDR1 and CDR2 sequences are SGHKS and YYEKEE (reference sequence). The CDR3 has 14 amino acids. The CDR3 coding sequence is TGTGCCAGCAGCCCGGTAACAACTAATGAAAAACTGTTTTTT. It yields the protein CASSPVTTNEKLFF.

Only a few counts were recorded for this clone. The chain combines TRBV7-2 with TRBJ2-5; tentatively, D is TRBD1 (5 bases). This CDR3 spans 13 amino acids. The V end lost 3 bases, the J end lost 4 bases, and 9 bases lay between the germline ends. Germline V CDR1 and CDR2: SGHTA, FQGNSA. The CDR3, as DNA: TGTGCCAGCAGCTTGGGGCAGATAGAGACCCAGTACTTC. Translated: CASSLGQIETQYF.